The 23 T cell receptor beta chains reported below all come from one sample, sequenced in a study of blood T cell repertoires in COVID-19. Assay used: immunoSEQ multiplex PCR; TCRdb lists only in-frame clones, some missing. The sample has roughly 430,000 clones, 70% to 90% seen once. Sequenced sample: PBMCs or T cells enriched from blood (not recorded which). Receptor source: a woman in her thirties or forties with acute COVID-19.

This chain connects TRBV2 to TRBJ2-7, with D possibly matching TRBD2 (6 bases). The CDR3 contains 16 residues. V was clipped by 2 bases and J by 0 bases, with 14 bases between them. Germline V lookup: CDR1 SNHLY, CDR2 FYNNEI. CDR3 in DNA: TGTGCCAGCAGTGAACTGGGGCGGGGTAACTCCTACGAGCAGTACTTC. Translating it yields CASSELGRGNSYEQYF.

This clone was found once. This chain joins TRBV28 and TRBJ1-2; TRBD1 matches at 7 bases. Trimming at V came to 8 bases and at J to 1 base, leaving 13 bases not matched to a gene. This CDR3 has 16 residues. CDR1 and CDR2 from the germline V gene are MDHEN and SYDVKM. The CDR3 loop reads CASCTQGGLYNYGYTF. In nucleotides, the CDR3 is TGTGCCAGCTGTACCCAGGGGGGACTTTATAACTATGGCTACACCTTC.

The chain combines TRBV19 with TRBJ1-6; the match to TRBD1 covers 9 bases. Unmatched junction bases numbered 6, after V lost 5 bases and J lost 7 bases. Germline CDR1 reads LNHDA; CDR2 reads SQIVND (reference sequence). The CDR3 contains 15 residues. This CDR3 is CASSGGTGRNSPLHF. DNA for the CDR3: TGTGCCAGTAGTGGCGGGACAGGGAGAAATTCACCCCTCCACTTT.

The chain couples TRBV20-1 to TRBJ2-5, with D possibly TRBD2 on 5 matching bases. CDR3 length: 14 amino acids. V lost 3 bases, J lost 4 bases, and 15 bases lay in between. Germline CDR1 reads DFQATT; CDR2 reads SNEGSKA (reference sequence). The CDR3 DNA reads TGCAGTGCTAGTGACATTCTTGCGGGAGAGACCCAGTACTTC. Translation: CSASDILAGETQYF.

This sequence joins TRBV9 and TRBJ2-1; possible D gene TRBD1, 7 bases. Per the germline V gene, CDR1 is SGDLS and CDR2 is YYNGEE. Trimming removed 2 bases at V and 8 bases at J, with 17 bases between. The CDR3 extends over 15 amino acids. CDR3 bases: TGTGCCAGCAGCGTCTGGCAGGGGGGCGGCGATGAGCAGTTCTTC. This sequence encodes CASSVWQGGGDEQFF.

The count of this clone is one. The CDR3 protein is CASSETSGPGNTIYF. CDR3 nucleotide sequence: TGTGCCAGCAGTGAAACGTCAGGGCCCGGAAACACCATATATTTT. The chain employs TRBV6-1 and TRBJ1-3; weak D call: TRBD1 (5 bases). This CDR3 has 15 amino acids. The germline V gene has CDR1 MNHNS and CDR2 SASEGT. V dropped 2 bases and J dropped 4 bases, with 12 bases sitting between them.

This rearrangement joins TRBV5-1 to TRBJ2-7; 10 bases align to TRBD2. V shed 4 bases and J 3 bases; nucleotides not matched to a gene: 13. This CDR3 is built from 17 residues. In germline, CDR1 is SGHRS, CDR2 YFSETQ. The CDR3 region has the DNA TGCGCCAGCAGCGGGGGGAGCCGACTAGCGGGCGACTACGAGCAGTACTTC. Protein: CASSGGSRLAGDYEQYF.

This clone appeared a few times. The chain links TRBV29-1 to TRBJ2-3; 9 bases agree with TRBD1. The CDR3 has 11 residues. V gave up 1 base and J gave up 12 bases; unmatched junction bases: 2. Germline loops: CDR1 SQVTM, CDR2 ANQGSEA. The CDR3 DNA follows: TGCAGCGTTGAAGCGGGACAGGGTCAGTATTTT. Translating gives CSVEAGQGQYF.

Only one count was recorded for this clone. This sample includes further DNA sequences coding for the same CDR3. The V and J genes are TRBV10-2 and TRBJ1-6; D is perhaps TRBD1 (5 bases). Germline V lookup: CDR1 WSHSY, CDR2 SAAADI. V lost 5 bases and J lost 5, with 7 bases in between. This CDR3 comprises 13 residues. For the CDR3, the DNA is TGCGCCAGCAGTCGGGGGGATAATTCACCCCTCCACTTT. Encoded protein: CASSRGDNSPLHF.

The chain has TRBV12-5 and TRBJ2-2, with a possible D match to TRBD1 (5 bases). CDR3 size: 14 residues. Germline V lookup: CDR1 LGHNT, CDR2 FRNRAP. The ends were cut back, 5 bases at V and 4 bases at J, with 11 bases in the middle. This CDR3 is CASGPWGPTGELFF. DNA of the CDR3: TGTGCTAGTGGTCCTTGGGGCCCCACCGGGGAGCTGTTTTTT.

The J gene is TRBJ1-2, the V gene TRBV6-5; D is unresolved. Looked up from germline, CDR1 is MNHEY and CDR2 is SVGAGI. The CDR3 contains 12 residues. The V gene lost 0 bases and the J gene lost 4 bases, with 3 bases spanning the gap. The CDR3 region is CASSYSGYGYTF. As DNA, the CDR3 is TGTGCCAGCAGTTACTCCGGCTATGGCTACACCTTC.

The rearrangement uses TRBV5-4 and TRBJ1-1, with a weak D call TRBD1 (6 bases). Trimming took 0 bases from V and 3 from J, leaving 9 bases between them. Germline loops: CDR1 SGHNT, CDR2 YYREEE (reference sequence). The CDR3 sequence is 14 residues long. The CDR3 protein is CASSLDRADTEAFF. CDR3 DNA: TGTGCCAGCAGCTTGGACAGGGCGGACACTGAAGCTTTCTTT.

The chain links TRBV6-1 to TRBJ2-3; 8 nucleotides line up with TRBD1. The germline V gene has CDR1 MNHNS and CDR2 SASEGT. CDR3 length: 15 amino acids. Losses at the gene ends were 3 bases for V and 4 bases for J; bases not matched to a gene: 6. The CDR3 is CASSEAGGAPDTQYF. The CDR3 nucleotides read TGTGCCAGCAGTGAGGCAGGGGGCGCCCCAGATACGCAGTATTTT.

The V gene is TRBV4-2, the J gene TRBJ2-3, with D perhaps TRBD1 (6 bases). The CDR3 consists of 15 residues. The germline gives CDR1 LGHNA, CDR2 YNFKEQ. V was cut by 1 base and J by 4 bases, with 12 bases left in between. Here the CDR3 reads CASSQADSAADTQYF. The CDR3 DNA reads as TGTGCCAGCAGCCAAGCGGACAGCGCCGCAGATACGCAGTATTTT.

This chain joins TRBV3-1 (or the pseudogene TRBV3-2) and TRBJ2-7; maybe TRBD1 (6 bases). Trimming left V 4 bases short and J 4 bases short, with 11 bases between. The CDR3 runs 13 residues. Germline V gene sequence: CDR1 LGHDT, CDR2 YNNKEL (reference sequence). As DNA, the CDR3 is TGTGCCAGCAGCCTTTCAACAGGGTACGAGCAGTACTTC. It translates to CASSLSTGYEQYF.

The chain carries TRBV19 and TRBJ1-4; no reliable D call. Germline V gene lookup returns CDR1 LNHDA and CDR2 SQIVND (reference sequence). This CDR3 is 14 amino acids long. V dropped 5 bases and J dropped 8 bases, with 15 bases sitting between them. CDR3 coding DNA: TGTGCCAGTAGTCGAAGCCCGGCCGGGGAAAAACTGTTTTTT. Residues: CASSRSPAGEKLFF.

V and J are TRBV27 and TRBJ1-1; D is unresolved. Looked up from germline, CDR1 is MNHEY and CDR2 is SMNVEV (reference sequence). V was trimmed by 5 bases and J by 3 bases, leaving 10 bases between them. CDR3 length: 13 amino acids. The CDR3 DNA reads TGTGCCAGCAGTCTGACACTTTACACTGAAGCTTTCTTT. Its translation is CASSLTLYTEAFF.

This sequence joins TRBV7-6 and TRBJ2-5; the match to TRBD2 covers 11 bases. CDR1 is SGHVS and CDR2 is FNYEAQ in the germline V gene. This CDR3 contains 17 residues. J was trimmed by 7 bases and V by 4 bases; bases with no gene match: 14. CDR3 in amino acids: CASSSEVAGGPLVTQYF. The CDR3 DNA reads as TGTGCCAGCAGCTCAGAGGTAGCGGGGGGGCCTTTGGTGACCCAGTACTTC.

Written as DNA, the CDR3 is TGCGCCAGCAGCGGGACAGGGGCGTCCTACGAGCAGTACTTC. It translates to CASSGTGASYEQYF. J is TRBJ2-7 and V is TRBV5-1, with 10 bases lining up with TRBD1. Trimming took 4 bases from V and 1 from J; bases not matched to a gene: 2. CDR1 is SGHRS, CDR2 YFSETQ, per germline. CDR3 length: 14 amino acids.

This clone was counted only a few times. V is TRBV5-1 and J is TRBJ2-2; 11 bases match TRBD2. Germline assignment: CDR1 SGHRS and CDR2 YFSETQ. This CDR3 region has 15 residues. J lost 7 bases, V lost 4 bases, and 6 bases had no gene match. CDR3 loop: CASSITSGGDGELFF. For the CDR3, the DNA is TGCGCCAGCAGCATAACTAGCGGGGGAGACGGGGAGCTGTTTTTT.

This clone was detected only once. The V call is TRBV9, the J call TRBJ1-4; 7 bases agree with TRBD1. The V and J ends lost 0 bases and 7 bases, in that order; junction bases with no gene match: 3. The CDR3 has 14 amino acids. Looked up from germline, CDR1 is SGDLS and CDR2 is YYNGEE. CDR3 loop: CASSVEGAGEKLFF. The DNA for the CDR3 is TGTGCCAGCAGCGTAGAGGGGGCCGGTGAAAAACTGTTTTTT.

This rearrangement joins TRBV12-3 or TRBV12-4 to TRBJ1-2, with D tentatively TRBD1 (5 bases). V dropped 6 bases and J dropped 5 bases, with 13 bases sitting between them. The CDR3 runs 13 residues. The DNA for the CDR3 is TGTGCCAGCAGGGGGCCCCCCGCTTATGGCTACACCTTC. It specifies CASRGPPAYGYTF.

This clone was detected only once. V usage is TRBV10-3 and J usage is TRBJ1-1; 7 bases match TRBD1. Looked up from germline, CDR1 is ENHRY and CDR2 is SYGVKD. Germline trimming cut 4 bases from V and 1 base from J; bases unmatched to any gene: 9. The CDR3 loop spans 16 amino acids. This CDR3 reads CAISASMTGRNTEAFF. CDR3 coding DNA: TGTGCCATCAGTGCCTCAATGACAGGGCGGAACACTGAAGCTTTCTTT.